The entry that follows covers one TCR beta chain sequence. A much more abundant neighbour one base away suggests this may be a read error. TCRdb re-called the RT-PCR reads with MiXCR, one entry per CDR3 protein. This table has about 680,000 distinct CDR3 sequences, approximately 15% appearing once. The sequenced material came from memory CD4+ T cells from blood. The sequence derives from a female donor in good health, serving as a healthy control.

For the CDR3, the DNA is TGTGCCATCGCCCGGGACAGGGTTGGTGAAAAACTGTTTTTT. Translated: CAIARDRVGEKLFF. The V call is TRBV12-3 or TRBV12-4, the J call TRBJ1-4, with 9 nucleotides matching TRBD1. The CDR3 spans 14 residues. The trim removed 10 bases at V and 7 bases at J, leaving 10 bases unmatched.